This T cell receptor (beta chain) was recorded in a study of neoadjuvant nivolumab and ipilimumab in lung cancer. About the research overall: The combination arm added day-1 ipilimumab 1 mg/kg to nivolumab 3 mg/kg on days 1, 15, 29.

Findings and caveats of the study: Resected tumors had greater TCR richness and clonality than uninvolved lung.

The V and J ends lost 2 bases and 0 bases, in that order; junction bases with no gene match: 1. The CDR3 sequence is 14 residues long. Germline loops: CDR1 SGHRS, CDR2 YFSETQ. Data came from immunoSEQ multiplex PCR; TCRdb stores just in-frame clones and leaves some out. This sample has 25,000 to 35,000 clones, with roughly 90% found just once. Concerning this clone itself: The antigen remains unidentified.

This TCR derives from an adult with non-small cell lung cancer. The sample was peripheral blood, taken after neoadjuvant nivolumab, alone or with ipilimumab, at or shortly before surgery. The V call is TRBV5-1, the J call TRBJ1-1, with 7 positions matching TRBD1. CDR3 coding DNA: TGCGCCAGCAGCTTTCAGGGGGTGAACACTGAAGCTTTCTTT. This gives the protein CASSFQGVNTEAFF.